The sequence of this TCR beta chain was determined in a study of shared clonotypes between healthy human individuals. Clones were sequenced by immunoSEQ multiplex PCR, and TCRdb holds only the in-frame ones, with some missing. The table has more than 2 million clones, just under 95% seen once. As regards this clone: The same CDR3 is also encoded by other DNA sequences in this sample.

CD45RO-negative, CCR7-positively selected cells formed the naive CD8 fraction, excluding terminally differentiated effector memory CD45RA+ cells. Material for sequencing was naive CD8+ T cells sorted from blood. The sequence was collected from a man between 18 and 29 years old in good health.

The CDR3 sequence: CASSLAGGSYNEQFF. The DNA of the CDR3 is TGTGCCAGCAGTTTAGCGGGGGGCTCCTACAATGAGCAGTTCTTC. The chain couples TRBV27 to TRBJ2-1, with 8 positions matching TRBD2. The V gene's germline CDR1 is MNHEY and CDR2 SMNVEV (reference sequence). This CDR3 spans 15 amino acids. Trimming took 2 bases from V and 0 from J; bases not matched to a gene: 0.